This T cell receptor (beta chain) comes out of a study of shared clonotypes between healthy human individuals (TCRdb year 2020). With regard to the full study: The cohort comprised two women and a few men aged 18 to 49 years. The study deeply sequenced blood TCR repertoires of five healthy adults to estimate repertoire size and the extent of clonotype sharing between individuals. Per donor, three plates each were used for CD4 naive and CD4 memory, two for CD8 naive, and one for CD8 memory. Leukapheresis yielded between about 0.9 and 9 billion PBMCs per donor. To increase sequencing depth and limit assay-specific biases, TCR repertoire library preparation and sequencing were carried out by different laboratories using diverse techniques.

Deletion took 2 bases off V and 4 bases off J, with a span of 12 bases between the germline ends. The germline V gene supplies CDR1 SGHDT and CDR2 YYEEEE. From the cysteine up to the phenylalanine, the CDR3 has a length of 15 residues. Only the CDR3 portion is preserved as DNA: 45 bases, with reading frame beginning at the first base. TCR CDR3 regions were amplified from genomic DNA by multiplex PCR using the deep immunoSEQ assay. Extracted genomic DNA from each cell subset was distributed evenly across all wells of several immunoSEQ 96-well plates, and each plate was treated as a replicate. For sorted subsets, approximately 190 ng genomic DNA, equal to tens of thousands of T cell genomes, was loaded into each replicate PCR. Purified libraries were measured with a Qubit 3.0 fluorometer, size-checked on a Bioanalyzer 2100, and measured again with the KAPA Library Quantification kit. A separate single-read 150-cycle Illumina NextSeq 550 flow cell was used to sequence each immunoSEQ 96-well plate. Turning to the authors' computational methods: Because the immunoSEQ output included only junctional sequences and no quality scores, the filtering could not be the same as the filtering used for full-length reads. Sequences were annotated with PyIR, a Python wrapper for IgBLAST v1.9, using IMGT germline references to assign V/J genes and CDR3. Reads with weak V/J assignments (E-value above 1e-6), missing CDR3, stop codons, out-of-frame junctions, or ambiguous translated residues were removed. V3J clonotypes were defined as sequences sharing an identical inferred V gene, J gene, and CDR3 amino acid sequence. Percentage overlap between repertoires was computed as shared unique clonotypes divided by the size of the smaller repertoire. Richness of each repertoire was evaluated using RTK rarefaction, the Chao1 estimator, and Recon v2.1 estimates of unobserved clonotypes. OLGA was used to compute generation probabilities for all TCRbeta clonotypes that the gDNA method yielded from a few donors. Held by TCRdb, this immuneACCESS table contains in-frame sequences only and omits some clones. Under half of the omission traces to an unresolved V gene where checked; the cause of the rest is unknown. That table supplies the V and J calls and clone size; D and trimming were determined from the DNA. This sample has millions of clones in its table, and around 95% of those were observed once. Together, the top ten hold 0.13% of the sample.

What the work shows at the level of the full study, not this receptor alone: The small number of donors limited the genetic and exposure-history diversity represented. Estimated clonotype richness was generally larger for naive than for memory subsets. Pairwise subsampling indicated that sequencing depth was expected to affect the degree of clonotype sharing among donors. Sampling was restricted to blood, and TCR repertoires in tissue are likely to differ from TCR repertoires in blood. Even with the large sequencing depth, rarefaction of the sorted-subset datasets indicated that sequencing was incomplete. Higher generation probabilities were observed for clonotypes shared by all four sorted-subset donors than for non-shared clonotypes. Across several donors, approximately 4.9% of naive CD4, approximately 3.5% of naive CD8, 2% to 2.5% of memory CD4, and approximately 0.4% of memory CD8 clonotypes were shared.

A word on this clone: This clone's antigen is unknown. No quality values exist for individual bases; no much larger clone is one base distant.

Donors were healthy HIV-negative adults with no recently reported acute infections or vaccinations. All donors were Caucasian adults living in Nashville, Tennessee, USA. CD4+ T cells were enriched by magnetic negative selection, after which naive cells were positively selected on CD45RA and the negative fraction was taken as the memory subset. After blood collection by leukapheresis, PBMCs were isolated using Ficoll-Histopaque density gradient centrifugation and then cryopreserved in the vapor phase of liquid nitrogen. Purity and quantity of every magnetically sorted T cell population were checked by analytical flow cytometry. From each sorted fraction, genomic DNA was isolated and quantified by UV absorbance on a Nanodrop 2000c.

The specimen was naive CD4+ T cells sorted from blood. This specimen's cell subset or site label, interpreted: CD45RA+ positively selected. The rearranged chain carries TRBV5-6 and TRBJ1-4, with TRBD1 tentatively as D gene (5 bases match). This TCR was recovered from a man between 18 and 35 years old in good health. The encoded CDR3 is CASSLVMGLNEKLFF. The DNA sequence follows: TGTGCCAGCAGCTTAGTGATGGGACTTAATGAAAAACTGTTTTTT. With the portions outside the CDR3 filled from the reference TRBV5-6 and TRBJ1-4 genes, the complete variable region becomes DAGVTQSPTHLIKTRGQQVTLRCSPKSGHDTVSWYQQALGQGPQFIFQYYEEEERQRGNFPDRFSGHQFPNYSSELNVNALLLGDSALYLCASSLVMGLNEKLFFGSGTQLSVL.